This T cell receptor beta chain originates from a study of T cells after yellow fever vaccination. Notes on the study in general: Post-booster reappearance was seen for most primary-vaccination clones (about 96% CD4, around 90% CD8). The study noted that FACS-sorted repertoires could contain abundant clonotypes contaminating from the bulk population.

In the case of this clonotype: Antigen: not known.

The ends lost 3 bases at V and 5 bases at J; junction bases unmatched: 7. CDR3 length: 16 amino acids. Germline V gene data show CDR1 as SGHTA and CDR2 as FQGTGA. TCR cDNA, made by 5'RACE template switching, carried an added universal primer site and UMIs. MiXCR was run by TCRdb on the 5' RACE reads, yielding one entry per CDR3 protein. The table includes a few hundred thousand distinct CDR3 sequences, roughly 4% detected once. This clonotype originated in a young man who received the YFV17D yellow fever vaccine. This specimen was PBMCs, taken on the day of the yellow fever booster vaccination. V gene TRBV7-3 combines with J gene TRBJ2-5; 12 positions agree with TRBD2. The CDR3 sequence is CASSLKTTSGGETQYF. In nucleotides, the CDR3 is TGTGCCAGCAGCTTGAAAACGACTAGCGGGGGTGAGACCCAGTACTTC.